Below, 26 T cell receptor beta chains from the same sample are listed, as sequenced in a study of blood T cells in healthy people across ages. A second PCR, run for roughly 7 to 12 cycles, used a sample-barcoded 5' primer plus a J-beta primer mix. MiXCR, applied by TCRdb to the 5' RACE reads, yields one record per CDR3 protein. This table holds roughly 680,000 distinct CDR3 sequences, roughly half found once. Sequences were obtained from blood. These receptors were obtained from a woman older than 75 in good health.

CDR3 sequence (DNA): TGTGCCAGCAGCTTAGGGCAGGGGCTACTTAGGAACACTGAAGCTTTCTTT. It specifies CASSLGQGLLRNTEAFF. The chain links TRBV11-2 to TRBJ1-1, with D possibly TRBD1 on 6 matching bases. Germline-derived CDR1 and CDR2 are SGHAT and FQNNGV. Deletions cut 1 base from V and 1 base from J, with 16 bases between. This CDR3 has 17 amino acids.

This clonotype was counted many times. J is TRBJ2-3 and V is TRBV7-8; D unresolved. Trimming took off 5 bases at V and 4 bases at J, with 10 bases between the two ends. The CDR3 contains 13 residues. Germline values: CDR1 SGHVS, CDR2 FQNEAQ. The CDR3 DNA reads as TGTGCCAGCAGCCGAGGAGAGGCAGATACGCAGTATTTT. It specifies CASSRGEADTQYF.

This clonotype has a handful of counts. The CDR3 reads CAISESGGQEQPQHF. DNA of the CDR3: TGTGCCATCAGTGAGTCGGGGGGGCAGGAGCAGCCCCAGCATTTT. The V and J genes are TRBV10-3 and TRBJ1-5, with D possibly TRBD1 on 6 matching bases. Per the germline V gene, CDR1 is ENHRY and CDR2 is SYGVKD. CDR3 length: 15 residues. The ends were cut back, 0 bases at V and 7 bases at J, with 13 bases in the middle.

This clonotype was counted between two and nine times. CDR3 protein: CASSRRRGGTDTQYF. The CDR3 coding sequence is TGTGCCAGCAGCCGCCGTAGAGGCGGCACAGATACGCAGTATTTT. The chain has TRBV14 and TRBJ2-3; D gene uncertain. The CDR3 runs to 15 residues. V lost 4 bases to trimming and J lost 1 base, with 12 bases between them. CDR1 and CDR2 (germline): SGHDN, FVKESK.

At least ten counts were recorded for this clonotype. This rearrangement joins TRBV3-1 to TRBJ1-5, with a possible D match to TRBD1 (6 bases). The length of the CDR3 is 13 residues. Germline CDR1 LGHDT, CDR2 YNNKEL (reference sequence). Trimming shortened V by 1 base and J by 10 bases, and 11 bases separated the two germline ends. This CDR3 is CASSQGGGQPQHF. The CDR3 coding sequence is TGTGCCAGCAGCCAAGGAGGGGGGCAACCCCAGCATTTT.

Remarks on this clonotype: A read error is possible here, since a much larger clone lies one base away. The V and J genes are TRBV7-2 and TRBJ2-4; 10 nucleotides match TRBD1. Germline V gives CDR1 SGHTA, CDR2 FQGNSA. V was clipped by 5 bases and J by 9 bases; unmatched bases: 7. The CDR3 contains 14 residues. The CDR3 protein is CASSPGTGDVIQYF. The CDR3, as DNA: TGTGCCAGCAGCCCCGGGACAGGGGACGTCATTCAGTACTTC.

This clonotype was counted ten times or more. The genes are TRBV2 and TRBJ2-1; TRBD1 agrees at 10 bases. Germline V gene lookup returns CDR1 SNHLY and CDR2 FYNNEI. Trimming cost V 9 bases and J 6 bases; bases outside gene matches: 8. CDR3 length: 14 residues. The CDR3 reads CARDRDRGFNEQFF. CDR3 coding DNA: TGTGCCAGGGACCGGGACAGGGGTTTCAATGAGCAGTTCTTC.

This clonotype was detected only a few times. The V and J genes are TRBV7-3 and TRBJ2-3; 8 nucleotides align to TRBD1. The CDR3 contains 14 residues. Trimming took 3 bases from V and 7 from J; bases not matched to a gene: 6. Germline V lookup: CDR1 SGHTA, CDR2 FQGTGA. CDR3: CASSFGQGRNTQYF. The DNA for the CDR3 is TGTGCCAGCAGCTTCGGACAGGGTCGAAATACGCAGTATTTT.

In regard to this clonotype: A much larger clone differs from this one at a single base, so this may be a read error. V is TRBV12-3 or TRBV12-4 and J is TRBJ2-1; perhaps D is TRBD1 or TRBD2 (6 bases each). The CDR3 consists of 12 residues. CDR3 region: CTSRGLAHEQFF. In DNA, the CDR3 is TGTACCAGCAGGGGACTTGCTCATGAGCAGTTCTTC.

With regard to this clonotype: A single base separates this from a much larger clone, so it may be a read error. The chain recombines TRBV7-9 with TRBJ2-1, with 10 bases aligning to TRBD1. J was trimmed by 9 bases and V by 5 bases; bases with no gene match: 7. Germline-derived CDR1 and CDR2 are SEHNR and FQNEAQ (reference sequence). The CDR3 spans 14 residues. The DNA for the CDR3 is TGTGCCAGCAGCGTAGGGACAGGGGAGGGTGAGCAGTTCTTC. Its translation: CASSVGTGEGEQFF.

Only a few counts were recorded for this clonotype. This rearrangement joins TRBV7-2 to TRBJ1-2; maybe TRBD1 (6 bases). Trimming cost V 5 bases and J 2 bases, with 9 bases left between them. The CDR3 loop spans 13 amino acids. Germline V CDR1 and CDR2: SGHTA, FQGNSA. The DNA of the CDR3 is TGTGCCAGCAGCATTGACAGGAACTATGGCTACACCTTC. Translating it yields CASSIDRNYGYTF.

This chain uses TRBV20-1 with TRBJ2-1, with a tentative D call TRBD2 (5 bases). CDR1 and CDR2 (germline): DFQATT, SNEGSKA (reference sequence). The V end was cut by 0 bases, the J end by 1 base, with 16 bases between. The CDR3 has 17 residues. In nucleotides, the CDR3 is TGCAGTGCTAGAGATAACGGCTTGAGCGGATCCTACAATGAGCAGTTCTTC. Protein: CSARDNGLSGSYNEQFF.

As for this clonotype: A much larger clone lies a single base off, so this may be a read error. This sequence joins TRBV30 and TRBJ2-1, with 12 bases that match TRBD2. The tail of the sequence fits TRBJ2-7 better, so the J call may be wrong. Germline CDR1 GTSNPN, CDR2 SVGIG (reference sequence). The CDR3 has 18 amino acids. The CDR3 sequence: CAWSDLTGTSGHYNEQYF. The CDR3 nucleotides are TGTGCCTGGAGCGATTTGACTGGGACTAGCGGGCACTACAATGAGCAGTACTTC.

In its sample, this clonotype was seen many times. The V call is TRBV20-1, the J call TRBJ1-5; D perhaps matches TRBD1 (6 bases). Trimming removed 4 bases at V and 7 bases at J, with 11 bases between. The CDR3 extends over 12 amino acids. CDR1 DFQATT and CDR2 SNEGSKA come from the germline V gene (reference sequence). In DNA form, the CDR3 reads TGCAGTGCTAATCGGGGGGCGCAGCCCCAGCATTTT. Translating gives CSANRGAQPQHF.

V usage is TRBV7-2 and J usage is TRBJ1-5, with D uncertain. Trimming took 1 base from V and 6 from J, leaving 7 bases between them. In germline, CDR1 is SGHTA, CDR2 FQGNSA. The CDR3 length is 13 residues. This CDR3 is CASSLGSGQPQHF. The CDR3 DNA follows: TGTGCCAGCAGCTTAGGTTCGGGTCAGCCCCAGCATTTT.

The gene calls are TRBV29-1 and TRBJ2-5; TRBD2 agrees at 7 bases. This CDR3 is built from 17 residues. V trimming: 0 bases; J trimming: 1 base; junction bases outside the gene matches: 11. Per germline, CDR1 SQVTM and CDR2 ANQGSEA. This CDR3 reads CSVEDLGLGRAQETQYF. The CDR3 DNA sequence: TGCAGCGTTGAAGATCTTGGTCTAGGGAGGGCCCAAGAGACCCAGTACTTC.

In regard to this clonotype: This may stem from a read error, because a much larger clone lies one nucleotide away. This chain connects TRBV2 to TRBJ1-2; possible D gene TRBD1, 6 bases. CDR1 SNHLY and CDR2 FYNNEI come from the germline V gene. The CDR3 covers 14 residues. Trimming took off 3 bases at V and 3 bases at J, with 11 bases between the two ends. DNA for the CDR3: TGTGCCAGCAGTGACGGGGGGCGCGACTATGGCTACACCTTC. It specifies CASSDGGRDYGYTF.

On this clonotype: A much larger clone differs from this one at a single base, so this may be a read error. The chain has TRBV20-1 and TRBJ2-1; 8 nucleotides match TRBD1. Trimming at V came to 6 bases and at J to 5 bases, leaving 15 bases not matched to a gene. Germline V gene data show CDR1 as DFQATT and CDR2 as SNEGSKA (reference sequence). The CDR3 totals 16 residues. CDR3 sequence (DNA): TGCAGTGCCAAAAAGGACAGGGTGAGCCCTCACAATGAGCAGTTCTTC. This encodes CSAKKDRVSPHNEQFF.

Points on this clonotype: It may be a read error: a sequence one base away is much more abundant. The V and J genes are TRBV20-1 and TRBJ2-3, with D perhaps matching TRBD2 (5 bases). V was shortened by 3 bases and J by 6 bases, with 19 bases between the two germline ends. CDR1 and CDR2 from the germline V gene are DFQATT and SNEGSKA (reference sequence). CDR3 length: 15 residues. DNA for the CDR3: TGCAGTGCTAGTCCATCCGGGTTGAGGGAGGATACGCAGTATTTT. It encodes CSASPSGLREDTQYF.

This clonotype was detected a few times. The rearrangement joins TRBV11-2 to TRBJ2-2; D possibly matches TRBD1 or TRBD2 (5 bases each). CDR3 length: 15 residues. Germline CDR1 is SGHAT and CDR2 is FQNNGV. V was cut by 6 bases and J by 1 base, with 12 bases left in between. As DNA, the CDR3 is TGTGCCAGCAGGGGGGTCTGGCAGAACACCGGGGAGCTGTTTTTT. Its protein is CASRGVWQNTGELFF.

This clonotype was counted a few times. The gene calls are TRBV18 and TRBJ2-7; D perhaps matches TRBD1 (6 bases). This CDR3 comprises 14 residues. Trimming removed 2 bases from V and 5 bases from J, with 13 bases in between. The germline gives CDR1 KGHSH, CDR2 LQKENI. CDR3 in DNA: TGTGCCAGCTCACCAGCAGGGGCGAGGAACGAGCAGTACTTC. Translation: CASSPAGARNEQYF. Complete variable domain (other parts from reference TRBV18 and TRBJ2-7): NAGVMQNPRHLVRRRGQEARLRCSPMKGHSHVYWYRQLPEEGLKFMVYLQKENIIDESGMPKERFSAEFPKEGPSILRIQQVVRGDSAAYFCASSPAGARNEQYFGPGTRLTVT.

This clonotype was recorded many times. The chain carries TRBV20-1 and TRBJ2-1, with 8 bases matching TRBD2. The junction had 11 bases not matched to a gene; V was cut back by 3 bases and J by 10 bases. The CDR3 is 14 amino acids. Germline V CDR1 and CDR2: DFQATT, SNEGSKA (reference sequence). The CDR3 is CSARGTGGPNEQFF. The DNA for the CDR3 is TGCAGTGCTAGGGGGACGGGAGGGCCTAACGAGCAGTTCTTC.

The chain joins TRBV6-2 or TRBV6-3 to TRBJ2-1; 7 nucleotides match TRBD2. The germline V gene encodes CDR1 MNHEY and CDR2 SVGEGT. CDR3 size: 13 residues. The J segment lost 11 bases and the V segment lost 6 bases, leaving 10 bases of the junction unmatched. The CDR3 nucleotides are TGTGCCAGCAGCGGGACTAACACAGAGAAGCAGTTCTTC. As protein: CASSGTNTEKQFF.

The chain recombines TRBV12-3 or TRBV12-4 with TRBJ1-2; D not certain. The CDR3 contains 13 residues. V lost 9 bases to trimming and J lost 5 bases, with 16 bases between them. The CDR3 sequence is CARKKPGFYGYTF. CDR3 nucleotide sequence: TGTGCCAGGAAAAAGCCCGGTTTTTATGGCTACACCTTC.

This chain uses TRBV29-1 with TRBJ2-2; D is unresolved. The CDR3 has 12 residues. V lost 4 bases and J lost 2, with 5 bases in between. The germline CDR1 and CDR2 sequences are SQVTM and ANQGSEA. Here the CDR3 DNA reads TGCAGCGTTGTGGTCAACACCGGGGAGCTGTTTTTT. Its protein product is CSVVVNTGELFF.

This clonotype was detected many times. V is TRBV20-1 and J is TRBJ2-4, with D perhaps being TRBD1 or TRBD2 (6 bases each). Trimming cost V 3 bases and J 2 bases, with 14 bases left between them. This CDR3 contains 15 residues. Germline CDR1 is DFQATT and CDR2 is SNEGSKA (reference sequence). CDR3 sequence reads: CSARKQGLTKNIQYF. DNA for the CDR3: TGCAGTGCTAGGAAACAGGGACTGACCAAAAACATTCAGTACTTC.